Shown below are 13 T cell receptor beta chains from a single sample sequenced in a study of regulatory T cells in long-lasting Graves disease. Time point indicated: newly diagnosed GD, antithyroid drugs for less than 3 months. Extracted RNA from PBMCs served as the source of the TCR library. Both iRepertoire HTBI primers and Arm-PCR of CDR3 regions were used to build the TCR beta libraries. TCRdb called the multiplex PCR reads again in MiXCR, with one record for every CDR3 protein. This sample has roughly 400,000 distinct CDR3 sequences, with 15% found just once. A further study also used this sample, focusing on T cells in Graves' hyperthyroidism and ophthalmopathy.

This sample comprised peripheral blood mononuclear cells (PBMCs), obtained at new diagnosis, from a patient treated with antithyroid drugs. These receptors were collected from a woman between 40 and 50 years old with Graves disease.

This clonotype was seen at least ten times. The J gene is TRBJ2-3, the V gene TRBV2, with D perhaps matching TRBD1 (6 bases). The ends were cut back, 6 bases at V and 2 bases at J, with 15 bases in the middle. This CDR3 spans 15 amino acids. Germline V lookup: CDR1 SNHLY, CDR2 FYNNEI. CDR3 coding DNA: TGTGCCAGCAGCGTCGACAGGCAATACACAGATACGCAGTATTTT. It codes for CASSVDRQYTDTQYF.

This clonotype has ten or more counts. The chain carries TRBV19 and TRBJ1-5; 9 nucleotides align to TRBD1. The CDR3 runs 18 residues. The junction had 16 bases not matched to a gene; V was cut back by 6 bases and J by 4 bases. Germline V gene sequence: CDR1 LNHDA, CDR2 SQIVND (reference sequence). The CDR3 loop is CASSPGQGKMSTNQPQHF. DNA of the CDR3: TGTGCCAGTAGCCCGGGACAGGGTAAAATGAGTACGAATCAGCCCCAGCATTTT.

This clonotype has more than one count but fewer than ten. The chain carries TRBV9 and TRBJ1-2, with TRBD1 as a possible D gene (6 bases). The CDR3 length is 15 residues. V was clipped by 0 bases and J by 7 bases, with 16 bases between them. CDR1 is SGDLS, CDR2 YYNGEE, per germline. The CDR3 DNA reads TGTGCCAGCAGCGTAGAAAGCCACGGGGGCCTTGGCTACACCTTC. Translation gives CASSVESHGGLGYTF.

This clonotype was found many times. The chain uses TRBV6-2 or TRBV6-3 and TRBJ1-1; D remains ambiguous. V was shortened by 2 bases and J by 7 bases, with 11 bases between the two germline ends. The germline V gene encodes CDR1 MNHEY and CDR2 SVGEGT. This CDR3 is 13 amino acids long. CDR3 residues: CASSYILDGEAFF. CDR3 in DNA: TGTGCCAGCAGTTACATTTTAGACGGTGAAGCTTTCTTT.

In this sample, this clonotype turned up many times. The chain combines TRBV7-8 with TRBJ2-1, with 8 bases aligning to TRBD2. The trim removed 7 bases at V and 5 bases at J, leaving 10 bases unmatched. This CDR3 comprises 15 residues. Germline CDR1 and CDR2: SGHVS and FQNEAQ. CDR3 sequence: CASTFTSGAHNEQFF. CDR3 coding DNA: TGTGCCAGCACTTTCACTAGCGGCGCCCACAATGAGCAGTTCTTC.

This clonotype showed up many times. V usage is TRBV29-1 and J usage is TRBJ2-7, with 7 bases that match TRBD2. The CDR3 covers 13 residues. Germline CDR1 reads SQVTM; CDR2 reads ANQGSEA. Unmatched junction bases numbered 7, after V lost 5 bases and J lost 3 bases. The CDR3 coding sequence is TGCAGCGTTCAAACTAGCGCACACTACGAGCAGTACTTC. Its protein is CSVQTSAHYEQYF.

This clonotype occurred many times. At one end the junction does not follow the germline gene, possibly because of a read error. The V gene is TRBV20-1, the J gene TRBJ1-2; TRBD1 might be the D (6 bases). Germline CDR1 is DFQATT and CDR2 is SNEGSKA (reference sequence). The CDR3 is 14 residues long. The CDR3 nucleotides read TGTAGTGCTAGAGATTTCTCCGAGGGGGATGGCTACACCTTC. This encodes CSARDFSEGDGYTF.

In DNA form, the CDR3 reads TGTGCCAGCAGCGTTTCCGGGACTCCAAGGAGGGAGACCCAGTACTTC. It yields the protein CASSVSGTPRRETQYF. This chain joins TRBV9 and TRBJ2-5, with D maybe TRBD2 (6 bases). Germline V gene data show CDR1 as SGDLS and CDR2 as YYNGEE. CDR3 length: 16 residues. The V end was cut by 2 bases, the J end by 5 bases, with 19 bases between.

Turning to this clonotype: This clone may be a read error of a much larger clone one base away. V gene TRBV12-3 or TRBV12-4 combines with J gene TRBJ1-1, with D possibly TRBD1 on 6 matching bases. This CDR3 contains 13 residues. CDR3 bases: TGTGCCTGCAGAAGACAGGAGAACACTGAAGCTTTCTTT. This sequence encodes CACRRQENTEAFF.

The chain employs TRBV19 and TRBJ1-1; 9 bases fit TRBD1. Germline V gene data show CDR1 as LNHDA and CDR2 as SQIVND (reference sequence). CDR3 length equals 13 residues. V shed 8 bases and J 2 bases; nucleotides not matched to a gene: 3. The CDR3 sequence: CASGTGGNTEAFF. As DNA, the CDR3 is TGTGCCAGTGGTACAGGGGGCAACACTGAAGCTTTCTTT.

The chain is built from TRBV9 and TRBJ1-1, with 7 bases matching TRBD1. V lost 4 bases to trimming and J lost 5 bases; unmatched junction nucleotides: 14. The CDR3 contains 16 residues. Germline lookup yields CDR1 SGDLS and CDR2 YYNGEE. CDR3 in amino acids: CASSTGDRTGWTEAFF. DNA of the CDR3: TGTGCCAGCAGCACCGGGGACAGAACGGGATGGACTGAAGCTTTCTTT.

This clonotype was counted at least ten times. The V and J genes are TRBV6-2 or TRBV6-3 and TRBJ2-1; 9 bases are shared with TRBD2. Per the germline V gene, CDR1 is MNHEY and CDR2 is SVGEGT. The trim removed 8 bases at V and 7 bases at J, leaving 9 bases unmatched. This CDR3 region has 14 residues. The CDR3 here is CASSLREGWNEQFF. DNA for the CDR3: TGTGCCAGCTCCCTGCGGGAGGGTTGGAATGAGCAGTTCTTC.

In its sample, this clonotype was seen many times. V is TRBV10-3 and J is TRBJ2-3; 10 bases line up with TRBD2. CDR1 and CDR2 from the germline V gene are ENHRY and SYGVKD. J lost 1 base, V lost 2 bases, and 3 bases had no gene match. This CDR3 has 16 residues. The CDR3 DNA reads TGTGCCATCAGTGAGCCCACTAGCGGGGGCACAGATACGCAGTATTTT. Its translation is CAISEPTSGGTDTQYF.